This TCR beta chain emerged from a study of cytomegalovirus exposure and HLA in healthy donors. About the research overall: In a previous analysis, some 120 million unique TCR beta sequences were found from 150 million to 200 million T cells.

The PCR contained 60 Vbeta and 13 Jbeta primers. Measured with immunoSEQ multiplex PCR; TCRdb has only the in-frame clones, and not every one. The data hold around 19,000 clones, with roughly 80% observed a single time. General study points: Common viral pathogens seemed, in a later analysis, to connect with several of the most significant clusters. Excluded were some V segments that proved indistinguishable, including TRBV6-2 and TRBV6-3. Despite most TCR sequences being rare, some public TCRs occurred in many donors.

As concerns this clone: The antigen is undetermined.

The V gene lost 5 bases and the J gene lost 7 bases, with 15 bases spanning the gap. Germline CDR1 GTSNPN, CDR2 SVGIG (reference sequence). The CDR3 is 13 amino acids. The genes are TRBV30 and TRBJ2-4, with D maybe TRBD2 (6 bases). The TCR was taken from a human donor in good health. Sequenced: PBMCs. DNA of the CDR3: TGTGCCTGGGGTGGGACTTTAGGGAACATTCAGTACTTC. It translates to CAWGGTLGNIQYF.